The 5 T cell receptor beta chains presented below share a single source sample, sequenced in a study of cytomegalovirus exposure and HLA in healthy donors. Libraries were prepared by immunoSEQ multiplex PCR; TCRdb keeps only in-frame clonotypes and omits some of them. The data show 150,000 to 200,000 clones, with 86% seen just once and approximately 1.5% held by the top ten. Sequencing was done on a sample of PBMCs. The source of these receptors is a woman between 18 and 29 years old in good health and CMV-seronegative.

The chain recombines TRBV14 with TRBJ2-1; D is possibly TRBD2 (5 bases). Germline V gene lookup returns CDR1 SGHDN and CDR2 FVKESK. The CDR3 sequence is 13 residues long. V lost 1 base to trimming and J lost 13 bases, with 14 bases between them. DNA for the CDR3: TGTGCCAGCAGCCAAGCCATGGGCCGACTACAGTTCTTC. As protein: CASSQAMGRLQFF.

The chain recombines TRBV7-8 with TRBJ2-1, with TRBD2 identical over 9 bases. Losses at the gene ends were 6 bases for V and 9 bases for J; bases not matched to a gene: 9. Germline CDR1 is SGHVS and CDR2 is FQNEAQ. This CDR3 is built from 14 residues. The CDR3 nucleotides read TGTGCCAGCAGAGGGGCGGGAGGGCCTGGTGAGCAGTTCTTC. Residues: CASRGAGGPGEQFF.

In its sample, this clone was seen once. The gene calls are TRBV10-1 and TRBJ2-7, with D possibly TRBD2 on 5 matching bases. V shed 10 bases and J shed 6 bases, with 16 bases lying between them. The CDR3 length is 12 residues. Germline CDR1 WNHNN, CDR2 SYGVQD (reference sequence). The CDR3 sequence is CATSRGKREQYF. In DNA, the CDR3 is TGCGCCACTTCCCGAGGGAAGCGCGAGCAGTACTTC.

The V call is TRBV2, the J call TRBJ1-1, with D perhaps TRBD1 (6 bases). This CDR3 is 14 amino acids long. Germline lookup yields CDR1 SNHLY and CDR2 FYNNEI. V gave up 4 bases and J gave up 5 bases, with 14 bases separating them. The CDR3: CASSGSQGRTEAFF. Written as DNA, the CDR3 is TGTGCCAGCAGTGGGTCCCAGGGGCGGACTGAAGCTTTCTTT.

This sequence joins TRBV10-3 and TRBJ2-1; 9 bases are shared with TRBD2. Germline V lookup: CDR1 ENHRY, CDR2 SYGVKD. V lost 6 bases, J lost 5 bases, and 11 bases stayed unmatched. The CDR3 runs to 16 residues. CDR3 in DNA: TGTGCCATCAGGACGTGGACTAGCGAGGGGAACAATGAGCAGTTCTTC. Translating gives CAIRTWTSEGNNEQFF.